These 18 T cell receptor beta chains were all obtained from the same sample, sequenced in a study of control samples from healthy donors and cancer patients (dated by TCRdb to the early 2020s). The library was obtained by the immunoSEQ multiplex PCR assay. TCRdb provides this immuneACCESS table in a form limited to in-frame rearrangements. Some clones are lacking; in checked studies, under half of them reflect an unresolved V gene, and why the rest are absent is not known. The sample includes about 160,000 clones, with over 85% observed a single time. Roughly 6.2% of the sample comes from the top ten. The material sequenced was blood. The source of these receptors is a man aged 18 to 30 in good health.

J is TRBJ2-1 and V is TRBV6-5; 8 bases line up with TRBD2. The V segment lost 8 bases and the J segment 9 bases; nucleotides outside the gene matches: 9. The CDR3 has 13 residues. Germline CDR1 MNHEY, CDR2 SVGAGI. The CDR3 here is CASLPGGPSEQFF. CDR3 coding DNA: TGTGCCAGCCTCCCGGGGGGGCCCAGTGAGCAGTTCTTC.

This chain connects TRBV6-5 to TRBJ2-5; TRBD1 is a possible D gene (6 bases). The CDR3 totals 15 residues. The germline V gene has CDR1 MNHEY and CDR2 SVGAGI. V dropped 2 bases and J dropped 2 bases, with 12 bases sitting between them. In DNA, the CDR3 is TGTGCCAGCAGTTACCCGGGACACCAACAAGAGACCCAGTACTTC. It specifies CASSYPGHQQETQYF.

This chain connects TRBV7-9 to TRBJ1-5, with TRBD1 as a possible D gene (5 bases). The CDR3 extends over 17 amino acids. Germline CDR1 SEHNR, CDR2 FQNEAQ (reference sequence). The V end was cut by 1 base, the J end by 2 bases, with 15 bases between. The CDR3 here is CASSLDLRGGGNQPQHF. The DNA of the CDR3 is TGTGCCAGCAGCTTAGACCTGAGGGGTGGTGGCAATCAGCCCCAGCATTTT.

This sequence joins TRBV7-3 and TRBJ2-2, with 10 bases aligning to TRBD2. Trimming at V came to 5 bases and at J to 2 bases, leaving 2 bases not matched to a gene. The germline V gene encodes CDR1 SGHTA and CDR2 FQGTGA. The CDR3 is 15 amino acids. The CDR3 nucleotides are TGTGCCAGCAGCCCTAGCGGGGGAAACACCGGGGAGCTGTTTTTT. It is translated as CASSPSGGNTGELFF.

The chain recombines TRBV6-5 with TRBJ1-2; 7 bases map to TRBD1. Trimming removed 6 bases from V and 5 bases from J; junction bases left unmatched: 3. The CDR3 sequence is 12 residues long. Germline CDR1 MNHEY, CDR2 SVGAGI. CDR3 sequence (DNA): TGTGCCAGCAGATTACAGGGGTATGGCTACACCTTC. It specifies CASRLQGYGYTF.

The chain joins TRBV28 to TRBJ1-2; no clear D gene. This CDR3 has 11 amino acids. Trimming took off 4 bases at V and 7 bases at J, with 7 bases between the two ends. Germline V gives CDR1 MDHEN, CDR2 SYDVKM. DNA for the CDR3: TGTGCCAGCAGTTCGAGACGTGGCTACACCTTC. This sequence encodes CASSSRRGYTF.

The rearrangement uses TRBV7-9 and TRBJ2-2; D uncertain. The CDR3 is 14 residues long. Germline assignment: CDR1 SEHNR and CDR2 FQNEAQ (reference sequence). The V end lost 2 bases, the J end lost 2 bases, and 6 bases lay between the germline ends. CDR3 DNA sequence: TGTGCCAGCAGCTTACCGAAAAACACCGGGGAGCTGTTTTTT. Its translation is CASSLPKNTGELFF.

With respect to this clone: One end of the junction fails to match germline, which may point to a read error. The chain uses TRBV30 and TRBJ2-5; 8 positions match TRBD2. Germline assignment: CDR1 GTSNPN and CDR2 SVGIG (reference sequence). The CDR3 extends over 14 amino acids. CDR3 nucleotide sequence: TGTGCCTGGAGTGTGGTCCCAGCGGGAGAGGCCCAGTACTTC. Translated: CAWSVVPAGEAQYF.

The V call is TRBV18, the J call TRBJ2-3, with TRBD2 matching 7 bases. Germline V gives CDR1 KGHSH, CDR2 LQKENI. V gave up 3 bases and J gave up 8 bases; unmatched junction bases: 8. The length of the CDR3 is 14 residues. The CDR3 sequence is CASSPAATGGTQYF. CDR3 coding DNA: TGTGCCAGCTCACCTGCAGCCACGGGGGGTACGCAGTATTTT.

This clone was observed once. This chain connects TRBV6-5 to TRBJ2-5; the D is unclear. In germline, CDR1 is MNHEY, CDR2 SVGAGI. V was pared by 6 bases and J by 7 bases, with 18 bases between. The CDR3 covers 14 residues. CDR3: CASSYSTSYGTQYF. Written as DNA, the CDR3 is TGTGCCAGCAGCTACAGTACCTCATACGGGACCCAGTACTTC.

In its sample, this clone was seen once. The chain couples TRBV29-1 to TRBJ2-7; the D gene is possibly TRBD1 (7 bases). Deletions cut 5 bases from V and 2 bases from J, with 16 bases between. This CDR3 region has 14 residues. Germline CDR1 and CDR2: SQVTM and ANQGSEA. The CDR3 sequence is CSVNTGDFAYEQYF. As DNA, the CDR3 is TGCAGCGTTAACACAGGGGACTTCGCCTACGAGCAGTACTTC.

This clone was observed once. This rearrangement joins TRBV3-1 (or the pseudogene TRBV3-2) to TRBJ1-2; TRBD1 is a possible D gene (5 bases). Between the trimmed V and J ends, which lost 4 bases and 0 bases, there was a span of 15 bases. Germline V gives CDR1 LGHDT, CDR2 YNNKEL (reference sequence). The CDR3 runs to 16 residues. CDR3 residues: CASSLIHPTANYGYTF. The CDR3 region has the DNA TGTGCCAGCAGCCTCATTCACCCGACAGCTAACTATGGCTACACCTTC.

V and J are TRBV5-1 and TRBJ2-6, with D possibly matching TRBD1 (5 bases). CDR1 is SGHRS and CDR2 is YFSETQ in the germline V gene. Between the trimmed V and J ends, which lost 0 bases and 2 bases, there was a span of 9 bases. The CDR3 is 16 amino acids. CDR3 loop: CASSLEGAPGANVLTF. The DNA for the CDR3 is TGCGCCAGCAGCTTGGAAGGGGCCCCTGGGGCCAACGTCCTGACTTTC.

The V call is TRBV11-3, the J call TRBJ2-7, with D possibly matching TRBD1 (5 bases). CDR3 length: 14 amino acids. Trimming pared 1 base from V and 2 bases from J, leaving 9 bases between. CDR1 and CDR2 (germline): SGHNT, YENEEA. This chain's CDR3 is CASSLVTETYEQYF. In DNA, the CDR3 is TGTGCCAGCAGCTTAGTGACAGAAACCTACGAGCAGTACTTC.

CDR3 region: CASSQDRQIPEALSGNTIYF. CDR3 DNA sequence: TGTGCCAGCAGCCAAGACCGGCAGATCCCCGAGGCTCTCTCTGGAAACACCATATATTTT. The gene calls are TRBV3-1 (or the pseudogene TRBV3-2) and TRBJ1-3; the D is unclear. The V end was cut by 0 bases, the J end by 0 bases, with 21 bases between. Germline V lookup: CDR1 LGHDT, CDR2 YNNKEL (reference sequence). The CDR3 totals 20 residues.

This chain's CDR3 is CASSLTGVEQYF. The CDR3 DNA sequence: TGTGCCAGCAGTTTAACAGGGGTCGAGCAGTACTTC. The gene calls are TRBV12-3 or TRBV12-4 and TRBJ2-7; TRBD1 matches at 7 bases. Trimming at V came to 2 bases and at J to 6 bases, leaving 1 base not matched to a gene. This CDR3 is 12 amino acids long.

The chain has TRBV10-3 and TRBJ2-4; tentative D call: TRBD2 (6 bases). The CDR3 loop spans 18 amino acids. CDR1 is ENHRY, CDR2 SYGVKD, per germline. Trimming took 0 bases from V and 0 from J, leaving 15 bases between them. The CDR3 DNA sequence: TGTGCCATCAGTGAGTCCGGGCTAGCGAACATAGCCAAAAACATTCAGTACTTC. It is translated as CAISESGLANIAKNIQYF.

The chain carries TRBV13 and TRBJ2-1, with 9 nucleotides matching TRBD2. The CDR3 extends over 17 amino acids. V shed 1 base, J shed 10 bases, and the junction held 14 bases outside the gene matches. Germline loops: CDR1 PRHDT, CDR2 FYEKMQ (reference sequence). CDR3 in amino acids: CASSLAGGGRAPLEQFF. The CDR3 DNA is TGTGCCAGCAGCTTAGCCGGTGGCGGGAGGGCTCCTTTGGAGCAGTTCTTC.